These 23 T cell receptor beta chains were all obtained from the same sample, sequenced in a study of blood T cells in healthy people across ages (dated by TCRdb to 2014 to 2015). The library was made by 5' RACE. TCRdb shows the sequencer as Illumina HiSeq 2500. The second PCR ran for roughly 7 to 12 cycles and used a J-beta primer mix along with a sample-barcoded 5' primer. TCRdb trimmed the raw reads at Q25, called clones with MiXCR and kept productive beta chains. Every distinct CDR3 protein forms one entry, paired with its most common genes and DNA. The sample table lists hundreds of thousands of distinct CDR3 sequences, more than 45% of them with a count of one. Under 30% of the sample rests with the top ten. Sequences were obtained from blood. The source of these receptors is an elderly man in good health.

The chain is built from TRBV28 and TRBJ2-3, with 10 bases that match TRBD2. CDR1 MDHEN and CDR2 SYDVKM come from the germline V gene. This CDR3 contains 15 residues. J lost 4 bases, V lost 3 bases, and 4 bases had no gene match. The CDR3 sequence: CASSFSGRASDTQYF. The CDR3 bases are TGTGCCAGCAGTTTCAGCGGGAGGGCCTCAGATACGCAGTATTTT.

The CDR3 DNA follows: TGTGCCAGCAGCCCCCGGTTGATTTCACCCCTCCACTTT. Its protein product is CASSPRLISPLHF. The V gene is TRBV7-2, the J gene TRBJ1-6; no clear D. The CDR3 has 13 amino acids. Between the trimmed V and J ends, which lost 5 bases and 9 bases, there was a span of 11 bases. Germline V gene sequence: CDR1 SGHTA, CDR2 FQGNSA.

The chain links TRBV7-8 to TRBJ1-5; TRBD1 matches 11 bases. Trimming took 2 bases from V and 5 from J; bases not matched to a gene: 11. The length of the CDR3 is 18 residues. CDR1 and CDR2 from the germline V gene are SGHVS and FQNEAQ. In DNA, the CDR3 is TGTGCCAGCAGCTTACCCCCCGGGGACAGGGGGGTGGATCAGCCCCAGCATTTT. It yields the protein CASSLPPGDRGVDQPQHF.

J is TRBJ2-5 and V is TRBV20-1; 10 nucleotides line up with TRBD2. The end of the DNA is better explained by TRBJ2-7, so the J call may be wrong. This CDR3 is 14 amino acids long. CDR1 and CDR2 from the germline V gene are DFQATT and SNEGSKA (reference sequence). The CDR3 DNA follows: TGCAGTGCTAGAGATCCTCTAGCGGGGGTCGAGCAGTACTTC. Its translation is CSARDPLAGVEQYF.

Notes on this clonotype: One end of the junction fails to match germline, which may point to a read error. The chain links TRBV10-1 to TRBJ2-3, with 10 bases fitting TRBD2. This CDR3 is 16 amino acids long. Germline V CDR1 and CDR2: WNHNN, SYGVQD (reference sequence). CDR3 nucleotide sequence: TGCGCCAGCAGTAGAGGACTAGCGGAAAGCACAAATACGCAGTATTTT. Residues: CASSRGLAESTNTQYF.

CDR3 protein: CASSPWISGGLKHTQYF. CDR3 in DNA: TGTGCCAGCAGTCCTTGGATTAGCGGGGGTCTTAAGCATACGCAGTATTTT. The V and J genes are TRBV7-9 and TRBJ2-3; 9 bases agree with TRBD2. The length of the CDR3 is 17 residues. Trimming at V came to 6 bases and at J to 7 bases, leaving 17 bases not matched to a gene. Germline values: CDR1 SEHNR, CDR2 FQNEAQ (reference sequence).

The rearrangement joins TRBV7-6 to TRBJ2-1; 10 bases match TRBD2. Per germline, CDR1 SGHVS and CDR2 FNYEAQ. The V segment lost 3 bases and the J segment 8 bases; nucleotides outside the gene matches: 10. The CDR3 has 16 amino acids. This chain's CDR3 is CASSFLAGEFVDEQFF. The DNA for the CDR3 is TGTGCCAGCAGCTTCCTAGCGGGAGAGTTTGTAGATGAGCAGTTCTTC. Looking up the rest from reference TRBV7-6 and TRBJ2-1 gives the full variable domain: GAGVSQSPRYKVTKRGQDVALRCDPISGHVSLYWYRQALGQGPEFLTYFNYEAQQDKSGLPNDRFSAERPEGSISTLTIQRTEQRDSAMYRCASSFLAGEFVDEQFFGPGTRLTVL.

The chain couples TRBV18 to TRBJ2-3, with 10 nucleotides matching TRBD2. Germline V CDR1 and CDR2: KGHSH, LQKENI. CDR3 length equals 17 residues. J gave up 7 bases and V 4 bases, and 14 bases lay outside the gene matches. The CDR3 sequence is CASSRSLASGGPNTQYF. DNA of the CDR3: TGTGCCAGCTCACGTTCCTTGGCTAGCGGGGGACCGAATACGCAGTATTTT.

The sample holds a few counts of this clonotype. V and J are TRBV20-1 and TRBJ1-5, with D unclear. Trimming cost V 2 bases and J 2 bases, with 10 bases left between them. The CDR3 is 14 residues long. Germline V gene lookup returns CDR1 DFQATT and CDR2 SNEGSKA (reference sequence). CDR3 residues: CSARPGEGNQPQHF. CDR3 in DNA: TGCAGTGCTAGACCTGGGGAAGGCAATCAGCCCCAGCATTTT.

On this clonotype: This could be a read error, since a much larger clone is one nucleotide away. V usage is TRBV6-5 and J usage is TRBJ2-7; 7 bases match TRBD2. J lost 7 bases, V lost 0 bases, and 9 bases had no gene match. Germline CDR1 reads MNHEY; CDR2 reads SVGAGI. The CDR3 loop spans 15 amino acids. DNA of the CDR3: TGTGCCAGCAGTTACTCGACTAGCAGGTACAATGAGCAGTACTTC. This sequence encodes CASSYSTSRYNEQYF.

This sequence joins TRBV4-3 and TRBJ1-3, with D possibly matching TRBD1 (5 bases). Germline V gene lookup returns CDR1 LGHNA and CDR2 YSLEER. This CDR3 has 14 residues. The V gene lost 4 bases and the J gene lost 1 base, with 8 bases spanning the gap. CDR3 residues: CASSLEGSGNTIYF. Written as DNA, the CDR3 is TGCGCCAGCAGCCTAGAGGGGTCTGGAAACACCATATATTTT.

The chain combines TRBV12-3 or TRBV12-4 with TRBJ2-3; D is unresolved. The CDR3 consists of 15 residues. Trimming removed 6 bases at V and 4 bases at J, with 17 bases between. The CDR3 DNA sequence: TGTGCCAGCAGCGAGGCGGACGGAAGTTCAGATACGCAGTATTTT. Translated, it gives CASSEADGSSDTQYF.

This chain links TRBV20-1 with TRBJ1-5, with 9 bases matching TRBD1. The CDR3 is 14 amino acids. Per the germline V gene, CDR1 is DFQATT and CDR2 is SNEGSKA (reference sequence). V lost 6 bases to trimming and J lost 4 bases; unmatched junction nucleotides: 7. The CDR3 here is CSAGTGGPNQPQHF. CDR3 nucleotide sequence: TGCAGTGCCGGTACAGGGGGCCCAAATCAGCCCCAGCATTTT.

The genes are TRBV18 and TRBJ2-3, with 7 bases identical to TRBD1. Trimming at V came to 2 bases and at J to 6 bases, leaving 5 bases not matched to a gene. This CDR3 has 14 amino acids. Germline CDR1 KGHSH, CDR2 LQKENI. The CDR3 spells CASSPATGLDTQYF. In DNA form, the CDR3 reads TGTGCCAGCTCACCAGCGACAGGGTTGGATACGCAGTATTTT.

This clonotype was detected a few times. The chain joins TRBV20-1 to TRBJ2-1; TRBD2 might be the D (5 bases). V dropped 3 bases and J dropped 7 bases, with 7 bases sitting between them. The germline gives CDR1 DFQATT, CDR2 SNEGSKA (reference sequence). CDR3 length: 11 residues. CDR3 region: CSARSGNEQFF. In nucleotides, the CDR3 is TGCAGTGCTAGGAGCGGAAATGAGCAGTTCTTC.

This clonotype has only a few counts. This chain joins TRBV5-1 and TRBJ2-7; 14 bases are shared with TRBD2. The V gene's germline CDR1 is SGHRS and CDR2 YFSETQ. The V segment lost 3 bases and the J segment 6 bases; nucleotides outside the gene matches: 2. This CDR3 region has 14 residues. CDR3 residues: CASSSTSGGGEQYF. The CDR3 DNA reads as TGCGCCAGCAGCTCGACTAGCGGGGGGGGCGAGCAGTACTTC.

This chain joins TRBV7-2 and TRBJ2-3; no clear D. This CDR3 has 13 amino acids. Looked up from germline, CDR1 is SGHTA and CDR2 is FQGNSA. The V end was cut by 6 bases, the J end by 3 bases, with 10 bases between. CDR3 amino acids: CASRESATDTQYF. For the CDR3, the DNA is TGTGCCAGCAGAGAATCGGCGACAGATACGCAGTATTTT.

This chain joins TRBV29-1 and TRBJ2-5; TRBD1 aligns across 11 bases. The CDR3 loop spans 16 amino acids. V was pared by 0 bases and J by 4 bases, with 7 bases of the junction left unmatched. Germline V lookup: CDR1 SQVTM, CDR2 ANQGSEA. CDR3 bases: TGCAGCGTTGAAGAGGGGGACAGGGGGTCCTTAGAGACCCAGTACTTC. It codes for CSVEEGDRGSLETQYF. Full variable domain (outside the CDR3, taken from reference TRBV29-1 and TRBJ2-5): SAVISQKPSRDICQRGTSLTIQCQVDSQVTMMFWYRQQPGQSLTLIATANQGSEATYESGFVIDKFPISRPNLTFSTLTVSNMSPEDSSIYLCSVEEGDRGSLETQYFGPGTRLLVL.

As regards this clonotype: A much bigger clone sits one base away, suggesting this may be a read error. The chain links TRBV6-6 to TRBJ2-1, with no clear D. Near its end, the DNA agrees better with TRBJ2-7, so the J call may be wrong. The CDR3 sequence is 15 residues long. The germline gives CDR1 MNHNY, CDR2 SVGAGI (reference sequence). The CDR3 bases are TGTGCCAGCAGTTTAGCCGCCCCTTCCTACAATGAGCAGTACTTC. It encodes CASSLAAPSYNEQYF.

This clonotype showed up just once. The rearrangement joins TRBV7-9 to TRBJ2-5, with a possible D match to TRBD1 (5 bases). The CDR3 sequence is 14 residues long. V was shortened by 1 base and J by 9 bases, with 15 bases between the two germline ends. Germline V gene lookup returns CDR1 SEHNR and CDR2 FQNEAQ (reference sequence). The CDR3, as DNA: TGTGCCAGCAGCTTAGAGTGGGCAGGGTCCCCCCAGTACTTC. Translating it yields CASSLEWAGSPQYF.

J is TRBJ2-7 and V is TRBV20-1; D possibly corresponds to TRBD1 (6 bases). The germline V gene has CDR1 DFQATT and CDR2 SNEGSKA (reference sequence). CDR3 length: 15 residues. V lost 3 bases, J lost 5 bases, and 20 bases lay in between. For the CDR3, the DNA is TGCAGTGCTAGTGAGGGGGTCAAGGCCCCCGACGAGCAGTACTTC. Protein: CSASEGVKAPDEQYF.

This clonotype was seen more than once but under ten times. This chain uses TRBV5-1 with TRBJ1-6; TRBD1 matches 7 bases. Unmatched junction bases numbered 7, after V lost 4 bases and J lost 6 bases. Germline V gene sequence: CDR1 SGHRS, CDR2 YFSETQ. The CDR3 has 15 residues. The CDR3 loop reads CASSSTGTVNSPLHF. For the CDR3, the DNA is TGCGCCAGCAGCAGTACAGGGACAGTTAATTCACCCCTCCACTTT.

This clonotype was recorded once. This chain joins TRBV7-2 and TRBJ2-5; TRBD1 agrees at 7 bases. Germline CDR1 and CDR2: SGHTA and FQGNSA. The CDR3 extends over 15 amino acids. V was pared by 4 bases and J by 2 bases, with 7 bases of the junction left unmatched. The CDR3 DNA follows: TGTGCCAGCAGCTATACAGGGGTCCTACAAGAGACCCAGTACTTC. Translating gives CASSYTGVLQETQYF.